The TCR beta chain described here comes from a study of blood T cell repertoires in COVID-19. Method: immunoSEQ multiplex PCR; TCRdb's copy keeps in-frame clones and lacks some. The sample holds 250,000 or so clones, approximately 90% seen once. Sequencing was carried out using PBMCs or T cells enriched from blood (not recorded which). The receptor's source is a man aged 35 to 55 who had recovered from COVID-19.

The CDR3 coding sequence is TGCGCCAGCAGCTTGGTTACGACAGGGCTGATGGGTGAAGCTTTCTTT. Its translation: CASSLVTTGLMGEAFF. The gene calls are TRBV5-1 and TRBJ1-1; TRBD1 matches at 7 bases. This CDR3 has 16 residues. After removal of 0 bases from V and 7 bases from J, the junction contained 12 bases not matched to a gene. Germline V gene data show CDR1 as SGHRS and CDR2 as YFSETQ. The full variable domain, in which reference TRBV5-1 and TRBJ1-1 provide the parts outside the CDR3, is KAGVTQTPRYLIKTRGQQVTLSCSPISGHRSVSWYQQTPGQGLQFLFEYFSETQRNKGNFPGRFSGRQFSNSRSEMNVSTLELGDSALYLCASSLVTTGLMGEAFFGQGTRLTVV.